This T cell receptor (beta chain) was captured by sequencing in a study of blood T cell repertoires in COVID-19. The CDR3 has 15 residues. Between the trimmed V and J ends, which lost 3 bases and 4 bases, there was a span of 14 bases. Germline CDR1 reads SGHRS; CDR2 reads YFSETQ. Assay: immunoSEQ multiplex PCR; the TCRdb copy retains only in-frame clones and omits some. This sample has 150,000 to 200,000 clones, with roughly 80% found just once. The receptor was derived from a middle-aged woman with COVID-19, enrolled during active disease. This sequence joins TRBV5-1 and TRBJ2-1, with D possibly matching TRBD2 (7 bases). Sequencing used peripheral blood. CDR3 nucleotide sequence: TGCGCCAGCAGCTGGGGGGCGGGGGTTTACAATGAGCAGTTCTTC. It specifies CASSWGAGVYNEQFF.